This T cell receptor beta chain stems from a study of cytomegalovirus exposure and HLA in healthy donors (dated by TCRdb to the late 2010s). Turning to the overall study: In an earlier analysis of 450 to 750 of the donors, approximately 300 Gb of sequence data and 95 million to 130 million unique TCR beta sequences from roughly 180 million T cells were reported. Roughly 300 gigabases of sequencing data and 80 million or so unique TCR sequences were included in an early release covering around 600 HLA-typed donors. Of the 300 to 450 genotyped donors, approximately 83% fell in the genetic ancestry cluster associated with self-reported Caucasian donors. The study was designed to test whether signatures of past pathogen exposure could be identified by cataloging public T cell receptors. The study used immunosequencing to profile the T cell repertoires of 666 subjects and linked those repertoires to cytomegalovirus serostatus. In addition to the first cohort of approximately 650 subjects, a separate validation cohort of 120 different subjects was used. The study combined high-throughput TCR immunosequencing, statistical association of individual TCRs with disease status, and machine learning to predict cytomegalovirus infection status. A later analysis re-analyzed previously published TCR beta repertoires from roughly 600 donors and added high-resolution HLA genotyping to study TCR occurrence patterns. Rather than using new phenotypic data, the later analysis identified candidate immune exposures from TCR beta sequences and from how often those sequences occurred across donors. An earlier analysis of around 540 of the donors applied high-throughput TCR beta sequencing to assess whether each TCR beta V gene segment acted as functional or pseudogenic. Donor age, sex, ethnicity and CMV serostatus were compiled alongside the repertoire data. A later genetic analysis used genome-wide SNP genotypes for about 55% of the 666 donors, treating that subset as a discovery cohort. Every discovery cohort repertoire had been produced on one sequencing platform. Class I and class II HLA loci were covered by the typing at four-digit resolution. Typing coverage varied by locus: about 620-630 donors for A, B, C, DRB1 and DQB1; roughly 560 for DQA1; some 610 for DPA1; 450 to 480 for DPB1. Because of strong linkage in the cohort, a few DR-DQ haplotypes were treated as single units for association and clustering. Across approximately 400 genotyped donors of the cohort, an average of approximately 240,000 unique TCR beta nucleotide sequences per donor were sequenced, and about a sixth of those sequences were non-productive. Study-wide findings and limitations: Specific HLA alleles were associated with more than 15,000 TCR beta sequences at a false discovery rate of 0.05 in a later analysis. When HLA alleles, especially DR and DQ, strongly co-occurred, TCR associations were difficult to assign to individual alleles. In a later analysis, TCR association rates were found to vary across HLA loci, with the most associated TCRs seen for DRB1 alleles and the fewest for HLA-C alleles. A group of highly shared sequence variants was considered likely to be a technical artifact of the sequencing pipeline. A later genetic analysis reported fewer N-insertions in productive TCRs among donors in an Asian-associated ancestry cluster than the roughly 700-donor mean. Because counts were too low, about 18 rarely observed V segments, including chromosome 9 orphons, were left out of the earlier analysis of 587 of the donors. Sequencing depth was assumed to be roughly uniform across donors in the presence/absence analyses, though that assumption may not hold. Cytomegalovirus status was reported to be diagnosed by the classifier with high specificity and sensitivity in both the original and validation cohorts. Linkage disequilibrium might explain the correlated functional status among segregating V segments, but an unknown experimental factor could not be excluded. An association between a missense DCLRE1C variant and V-gene and J-gene trimming of TCR beta chains was found in a later genetic analysis and replicated in an independent cohort. While some public TCRs were present in many individuals, most TCR sequences turned up only very rarely across donors. According to a later analysis, parvovirus B19, influenza, CMV and Epstein-Barr virus appeared linked to several top co-occurrence clusters. For the cohort, immune exposure information was limited to CMV serostatus. In vitro tests confirmed that a few of the cytomegalovirus-associated TCR beta chains recognize cytomegalovirus antigens. Only TCR beta chains were sequenced in this cohort, and the absence of alpha or paired-chain data limited detectable features. A further reported finding was that TCR beta sequences accurately predicted the HLA-A and HLA-B alleles for most subjects in the first cohort. In an earlier analysis of some 540 of the donors, most TCR beta V segments appeared in productive rearrangements about 87% or about 30% of the time, broadly matching IMGT annotations. In a later analysis, most CMV-associated TCR beta chains were found to appear HLA-restricted, with HLA associations seemingly driven largely by CMV exposure. The study gave a list of over 150 TCR beta chains associated with cytomegalovirus. In a later analysis, HLA-associated TCR beta chains were found to be more clonally expanded and to have lower generation probabilities than equally common non-associated chains. HLA typing was unavailable for some donors at each locus, so association tests used only the typed subset. It was suggested by the authors that the approach could potentially be generalized to other disease states and immunological phenotypes.

Library generation was performed with the immunoSEQ multiplex PCR assay. For the multiplex PCR, a mixture combining 60 forward primers for TCR Vbeta segments and 13 reverse primers for TCR Jbeta segments was used. The CDR3 region of rearranged TCR beta genes was amplified from genomic DNA by a multiplex PCR assay. Amplified TCR beta libraries were sequenced as 87-base-pair reads on the Illumina HiSeq System. Concerning the study's data processing: A later analysis tallied 80 million to 95 million unique TCR beta chains across the 650 to 750 repertoires, and around 9.9 million of those chains were shared by two or more donors. To remove PCR and sequencing errors, raw reads were error-corrected and collapsed into unique sequences using a nearest-neighbor algorithm that merged closely related sequences. To assign V, D and J gene segments, CDR3 sequences were aligned to IMGT reference sequences. For a sequence to be retained, a match of at least six nucleotides was required to both a V gene segment and a J gene segment. A rearrangement was called productive if the CDR3 had no stop codons and remained in frame with V and J, and every other rearrangement was called non-productive. CDR3 was defined according to IMGT convention as the region running from the second conserved V-encoded cysteine to the conserved J-encoded phenylalanine. The earlier analysis of about 500 of the donors excluded sequences that lacked an unambiguous match to a single V gene segment. An earlier analysis of some 610 of the donors called V segments functional above 56.7% productive rearrangements and segregating when the between-donor standard deviation exceeded 5%. A statistical classification framework was developed to diagnose cytomegalovirus status using the catalog of TCR beta chain sequences. In a later analysis, TCR nucleotide sequences were compared against IMGT/GENE-DB human TR gene sequences so that V and J genes could be assigned. Using the TCRdist pipeline, a later analysis assigned CDR3 sequences along with most-parsimonious VDJ recombination scenarios. A later analysis defined each TCR beta chain by its CDR3 amino acid sequence plus V-gene family, and excluded reads lacking a unique V-gene family. A later analysis removed roughly 590 highly shared, low-generation-probability nucleotide sequences to deal with suspected cross-contamination and a sequencing artifact. For each public chain, a later analysis derived a clonal expansion index from normalized ranks of inferred template counts within each repertoire. In a later analysis, generation probabilities were computed using a VDJ recombination model fitted to out-of-frame rearrangements, and the results were checked against IGoR. In a later analysis, TCR-TCR, TCR-HLA and TCR-CMV co-occurrence was scored with hypergeometric tests, and a repertoire-size bias correction was applied to TCR pairs. To estimate false discovery rates, a later analysis permuted the HLA or CMV assignments 20 times. In a later analysis, co-occurring TCRs were grouped using DBSCAN, with TCRdist sequence similarity added in when clustering inside HLA-allele-positive subsets. Co-occurrence clustering excluded repertoires with fewer than 30,000 or more than 120,000 public chains, plus five with anomalous nucleotide sharing. TCRdb's version of the immuneACCESS table is confined to in-frame rearrangements and falls short of the full clone set. An unresolved V gene accounts for under half of the shortfall where checked; the remainder is of unknown origin. That table supplies the V and J calls and clone size; D and trimming were determined from the DNA. This sample gives some 170,000 clones in total; 78% of them show up just once. Roughly 2.7% of the sample belongs to the ten largest clones.

The cohort was made up of 650 to 700 healthy bone marrow donors. At the time of sampling, every cohort member was nominally healthy, though immune exposures that went unrecorded were likely present. The donor was CMV seronegative and belonged to the group of around 350 seronegative cohort members. A peripheral blood sample was provided by each donor, and peripheral blood mononuclear cells were used for TCR beta sequencing. Genomic DNA was extracted from the blood cell samples with the Qiagen DNeasy Blood Extraction Kit. Worth noting for this clone: It lacks a known antigen. No base quality information exists; no much larger clone differs at one position.

Sequences were obtained from PBMCs. This clonotype was sampled from a female donor in good health and CMV-seronegative.

Read as DNA, the sequence is TGTGCCATCAGTGAGCGTTCTAGCGGGAGGAATGAGCAGTTCTTC. Its protein reads: CAISERSSGRNEQFF. The receptor chain draws on TRBV10-3 and TRBJ2-1; 11 bases in the middle match TRBD2. The V end gives up 2 bases and the J end 7 bases, leaving 4 bases in the junction not matched to a gene. The germline V gene yields ENHRY for CDR1 and SYGVKD for CDR2. The CDR3 numbers 15 residues from cysteine through phenylalanine. Left in the record is the CDR3 DNA by itself, 45 bases read in frame from the first base.